These T cell receptor beta chains were read from a single sample in a study of shared clonotypes between healthy human individuals. Repertoires were generated with immunoSEQ multiplex PCR, while TCRdb's copy carries only in-frame clones and drops some. Of more than 1.2 million clones in the sample, approximately 98.5% were seen once. Sample: naive CD4+ T cells sorted from blood. Source of these receptors: a man younger than 45 in good health. CDR3s include the opening cysteine and the closing phenylalanine or tryptophan. D genes are given only for firm matches. Not every row has a clone size; where given, it reads once, few, many or a size class.

v_gene: TRBV11-3
abundance: once
d_gene: NA
j_gene: TRBJ2-1
CDR3aa: CASSTTLSYNEQFF
CDR3nt: TGTGCCAGCAGCACTACACTATCCTACAATGAGCAGTTCTTC

v_gene: TRBV29-1
abundance: NA
d_gene: TRBD2
j_gene: TRBJ2-1
CDR3aa: CSVGASGRSEQFF
CDR3nt: TGCAGCGTTGGGGCTAGCGGGAGATCTGAGCAGTTCTTC

v_gene: TRBV9
abundance: NA
d_gene: NA
j_gene: TRBJ2-1
CDR3aa: CASSVLGQSSYNEQFF
CDR3nt: TGTGCCAGCAGCGTCCTCGGACAAAGCTCCTACAATGAGCAGTTCTTC

v_gene: TRBV27
abundance: NA
d_gene: TRBD2
j_gene: TRBJ2-7
CDR3aa: CASSSGLGYEQYF
CDR3nt: TGTGCCAGCAGTTCTGGACTAGGCTACGAGCAGTACTTC

v_gene: TRBV19
abundance: NA
d_gene: NA
j_gene: TRBJ2-3
CDR3aa: CASSIRGLSTDTQYF
CDR3nt: TGTGCCAGTAGTATTCGGGGACTTAGCACAGATACGCAGTATTTT

v_gene: TRBV5-4
abundance: NA
d_gene: TRBD2
j_gene: TRBJ2-3
CDR3aa: CASSIRPSGRVTDTQYF
CDR3nt: TGTGCCAGCAGCATTAGACCTAGCGGGAGGGTCACAGATACGCAGTATTTT

v_gene: TRBV6-6
abundance: NA
d_gene: TRBD1
j_gene: TRBJ2-5
CDR3aa: CASSYTGTGGRETQYF
CDR3nt: TGTGCCAGCAGTTACACAGGGACAGGGGGTCGAGAGACCCAGTACTTC

v_gene: TRBV2
abundance: once
d_gene: NA
j_gene: TRBJ2-5
CDR3aa: CASTGKLSQGGTETQYF
CDR3nt: TGTGCCAGCACTGGAAAGCTCTCTCAGGGGGGAACCGAGACCCAGTACTTC

v_gene: TRBV28
abundance: NA
d_gene: TRBD1
j_gene: TRBJ2-5
CDR3aa: CASSEFRQGAETQYF
CDR3nt: TGTGCCAGCTCGGAATTCCGTCAGGGGGCCGAGACCCAGTACTTC

v_gene: TRBV5-1
abundance: NA
d_gene: NA
j_gene: TRBJ2-7
CDR3aa: CASRGGSTSYEQYF
CDR3nt: TGCGCCAGCAGAGGGGGGTCCACATCCTACGAGCAGTACTTC

v_gene: TRBV15
abundance: NA
d_gene: TRBD1
j_gene: TRBJ1-4
CDR3aa: CATSSSLGQHEKLFF
CDR3nt: TGTGCCACCAGCAGCTCCCTGGGACAGCACGAAAAACTGTTTTTT

v_gene: TRBV28
abundance: NA
d_gene: TRBD1
j_gene: TRBJ1-4
CDR3aa: CASSLDRRTTNEKLFF
CDR3nt: TGTGCCAGCAGTCTGGACAGGAGAACAACTAATGAAAAACTGTTTTTT

v_gene: TRBV7-3
abundance: once
d_gene: NA
j_gene: TRBJ2-7
CDR3aa: CASSPKPPYEQYF
CDR3nt: TGTGCCAGCAGCCCCAAACCCCCCTACGAGCAGTACTTC

v_gene: TRBV6-1
abundance: NA
d_gene: NA
j_gene: TRBJ1-5
CDR3aa: CASSPEGASNQPQHF
CDR3nt: TGTGCCAGCAGTCCTGAAGGGGCTAGCAATCAGCCCCAGCATTTT

v_gene: TRBV9
abundance: NA
d_gene: TRBD1
j_gene: TRBJ2-5
CDR3aa: CASSVGTGQETQYF
CDR3nt: TGTGCCAGCAGCGTAGGGACAGGACAAGAGACCCAGTACTTC

v_gene: TRBV7-8
abundance: NA
d_gene: NA
j_gene: TRBJ1-2
CDR3aa: CASSSDRIGSYGYTF
CDR3nt: TGTGCCAGCAGCTCGGATAGAATTGGGAGCTATGGCTACACCTTC

v_gene: TRBV5-1
abundance: NA
d_gene: NA
j_gene: TRBJ2-2
CDR3aa: CASSLAGQPNTGELFF
CDR3nt: TGCGCCAGCAGCTTGGCGGGACAACCGAACACCGGGGAGCTGTTTTTT

v_gene: TRBV18
abundance: NA
d_gene: NA
j_gene: TRBJ1-1
CDR3aa: CASSPASVEYTEAFF
CDR3nt: TGTGCCAGCTCACCAGCAAGTGTTGAGTACACTGAAGCTTTCTTT

v_gene: TRBV19
abundance: NA
d_gene: NA
j_gene: TRBJ2-4
CDR3aa: CASSIVVDSSQYF
CDR3nt: TGTGCCAGTAGTATAGTAGTGGATTCAAGTCAGTACTTC

v_gene: TRBV29-1
abundance: NA
d_gene: TRBD2
j_gene: TRBJ2-1
CDR3aa: CSVGPRTSGRTYSYNEQFF
CDR3nt: TGCAGCGTTGGACCAAGGACTAGCGGGAGGACCTACTCCTACAATGAGCAGTTCTTC

v_gene: TRBV18
abundance: NA
d_gene: NA
j_gene: TRBJ1-3
CDR3aa: CASSSMIGQSGNTIYF
CDR3nt: TGTGCCAGCTCATCCATGATCGGACAGTCTGGAAACACCATATATTTT

v_gene: TRBV10-3
abundance: NA
d_gene: TRBD2
j_gene: TRBJ2-7
CDR3aa: CAISATSGYEQYF
CDR3nt: TGTGCCATCAGTGCGACTAGCGGGTACGAGCAGTACTTC

v_gene: TRBV7-9
abundance: NA
d_gene: TRBD1
j_gene: TRBJ2-1
CDR3aa: CASSLSTPRTGRFYNEQFF
CDR3nt: TGTGCCAGCAGCTTATCCACCCCTAGGACAGGGCGATTCTACAATGAGCAGTTCTTC

v_gene: TRBV5-1
abundance: NA
d_gene: TRBD1
j_gene: TRBJ2-5
CDR3aa: CASSLQGWQETQYF
CDR3nt: TGCGCCAGCAGCTTACAGGGGTGGCAAGAGACCCAGTACTTC

v_gene: TRBV20-1
abundance: NA
d_gene: NA
j_gene: TRBJ1-1
CDR3aa: CSAKGFLAFF
CDR3nt: TGCAGTGCTAAGGGGTTTTTGGCTTTCTTT

v_gene: TRBV30
abundance: once
d_gene: NA
j_gene: TRBJ2-6
CDR3aa: CAWRSSGANVLTF
CDR3nt: TGTGCCTGGAGATCGTCTGGGGCCAACGTCCTGACTTTC

v_gene: TRBV7-9
abundance: NA
d_gene: NA
j_gene: TRBJ1-1
CDR3aa: CASSLSGSRQGAFF
CDR3nt: TGTGCCAGCAGCTTATCGGGTTCACGGCAAGGGGCTTTCTTT

v_gene: TRBV5-6
abundance: NA
d_gene: NA
j_gene: TRBJ2-2
CDR3aa: CASSLGQTGMGTGELFF
CDR3nt: TGTGCCAGCAGCTTGGGTCAAACAGGGATGGGCACCGGGGAGCTGTTTTTT

v_gene: TRBV18
abundance: NA
d_gene: TRBD1
j_gene: TRBJ2-7
CDR3aa: CASTGAGVESSYEQYF
CDR3nt: TGTGCCTCGACAGGGGCAGGGGTCGAGAGCTCCTACGAGCAGTACTTC

v_gene: TRBV29-1
abundance: NA
d_gene: NA
j_gene: TRBJ2-3
CDR3aa: CSVSDTQYF
CDR3nt: TGCAGCGTATCAGATACGCAGTATTTT

v_gene: TRBV15
abundance: NA
d_gene: TRBD1
j_gene: TRBJ1-5
CDR3aa: CATSRAGQGSNQPQHF
CDR3nt: TGTGCCACCAGCAGAGCGGGACAGGGTAGCAATCAGCCCCAGCATTTT

v_gene: TRBV11-2
abundance: NA
d_gene: TRBD2
j_gene: TRBJ2-3
CDR3aa: CASSFGLAGAQYF
CDR3nt: TGTGCCAGCAGCTTTGGGCTAGCGGGAGCGCAGTATTTT

v_gene: TRBV7-9
abundance: NA
d_gene: NA
j_gene: TRBJ1-3
CDR3aa: CASSYGALGNTGNTIYF
CDR3nt: TGTGCCAGCAGCTACGGGGCGTTGGGGAATACTGGAAACACCATATATTTT

v_gene: TRBV6-5
abundance: NA
d_gene: TRBD2
j_gene: TRBJ2-3
CDR3aa: CASRLAGKHTQYF
CDR3nt: TGTGCCAGCCGACTAGCGGGAAAGCATACGCAGTATTTT

v_gene: TRBV6-6
abundance: NA
d_gene: TRBD1
j_gene: TRBJ2-2
CDR3aa: CASRSPGQGNTGELFF
CDR3nt: TGTGCCAGCAGGTCACCGGGACAGGGGAACACCGGGGAGCTGTTTTTT

v_gene: TRBV5-5
abundance: NA
d_gene: NA
j_gene: TRBJ2-4
CDR3aa: CASSFPPGANIQYF
CDR3nt: TGTGCCAGCAGCTTCCCCCCGGGGGCAAACATTCAGTACTTC

v_gene: TRBV9
abundance: NA
d_gene: TRBD1
j_gene: TRBJ2-7
CDR3aa: CASSPTGVGEQYF
CDR3nt: TGTGCCAGCTCCCCGACAGGGGTAGGCGAGCAGTACTTC

v_gene: TRBV5-5
abundance: NA
d_gene: TRBD2
j_gene: TRBJ2-7
CDR3aa: CASSAGLAGWSYEQYF
CDR3nt: TGTGCCAGCAGCGCTGGACTAGCGGGATGGTCCTACGAGCAGTACTTC

v_gene: TRBV15
abundance: few
d_gene: NA
j_gene: TRBJ2-7
CDR3aa: CATSRVADTYEQYF
CDR3nt: TGTGCCACCAGCAGAGTGGCAGATACCTACGAGCAGTACTTC